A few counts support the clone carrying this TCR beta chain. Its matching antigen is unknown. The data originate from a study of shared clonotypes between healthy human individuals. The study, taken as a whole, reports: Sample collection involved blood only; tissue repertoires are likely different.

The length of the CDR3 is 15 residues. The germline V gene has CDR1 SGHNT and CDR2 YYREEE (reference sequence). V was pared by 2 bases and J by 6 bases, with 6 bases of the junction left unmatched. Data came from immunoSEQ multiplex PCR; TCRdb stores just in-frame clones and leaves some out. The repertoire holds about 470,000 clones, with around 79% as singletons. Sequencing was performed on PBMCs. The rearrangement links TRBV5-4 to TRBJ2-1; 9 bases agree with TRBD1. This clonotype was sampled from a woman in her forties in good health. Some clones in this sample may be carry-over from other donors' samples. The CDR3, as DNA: TGTGCCAGCAGCTTTAACAGGGGGCGTACCAATGAGCAGTTCTTC. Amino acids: CASSFNRGRTNEQFF.